Following are 16 T cell receptor beta chains from one sample sequenced in a study of blood T cell repertoires in COVID-19. Clones were read by immunoSEQ multiplex PCR, and TCRdb kept only the in-frame ones, dropping some. This table has roughly 160,000 clones, 82% appearing once. The sequencing input was PBMCs or T cells enriched from blood (not recorded which). The receptor source for this set is a man in his fifties or sixties who had recovered from COVID-19.

The chain couples TRBV12-3 or TRBV12-4 to TRBJ1-5, with 10 bases lining up with TRBD1. The CDR3 consists of 13 residues. The V segment lost 6 bases and the J segment 8 bases; nucleotides outside the gene matches: 4. CDR3 in amino acids: CASRRDRGEPQHF. Written as DNA, the CDR3 is TGTGCCAGCAGGCGGGACAGGGGTGAGCCCCAGCATTTT.

This chain's CDR3 is CASSKKGVAYNEQFF. The CDR3 DNA is TGTGCCAGCAGCAAAAAAGGGGTGGCCTACAATGAGCAGTTCTTC. The V and J genes are TRBV7-9 and TRBJ2-1; D might be TRBD1 (5 bases). Germline assignment: CDR1 SEHNR and CDR2 FQNEAQ (reference sequence). V was trimmed by 5 bases and J by 2 bases, leaving 13 bases between them. The CDR3 has 15 residues.

J is TRBJ1-2 and V is TRBV27; TRBD1 might be the D (6 bases). V gave up 6 bases and J gave up 6 bases, with 20 bases separating them. This CDR3 has 15 amino acids. Germline V gene lookup returns CDR1 MNHEY and CDR2 SMNVEV (reference sequence). As DNA, the CDR3 is TGTGCCAGCAGATCGTCCGGGACATCGATTAATGGCTACACCTTC. The encoded protein is CASRSSGTSINGYTF.

The chain recombines TRBV2 with TRBJ2-5; 8 bases are a match to TRBD1. J was trimmed by 4 bases and V by 3 bases; bases with no gene match: 4. Germline V gene lookup returns CDR1 SNHLY and CDR2 FYNNEI. This CDR3 region has 14 residues. This chain's CDR3 is CASSESRGLETQYF. The CDR3 region has the DNA TGTGCCAGCAGTGAGAGCAGGGGGCTAGAGACCCAGTACTTC.

The chain joins TRBV28 to TRBJ2-2; 10 nucleotides line up with TRBD2. Germline V lookup: CDR1 MDHEN, CDR2 SYDVKM. V trimming: 8 bases; J trimming: 0 bases; junction bases outside the gene matches: 6. The CDR3 runs 16 residues. CDR3 sequence (DNA): TGTGCCAGCTCGCGGACTAGCGGATCGAACACCGGGGAGCTGTTTTTT. Protein product: CASSRTSGSNTGELFF.

The chain links TRBV19 to TRBJ1-2; TRBD1 aligns across 8 bases. Trimming cost V 5 bases and J 4 bases; bases outside gene matches: 9. There are 15 residues in the CDR3. Germline CDR1 reads LNHDA; CDR2 reads SQIVND (reference sequence). CDR3 DNA sequence: TGTGCCAGTAGTGAGGGACAGGTCCCCCTCTATGGCTACACCTTC. This translates into CASSEGQVPLYGYTF.

This chain links TRBV28 with TRBJ1-4; no clear D. This CDR3 is built from 11 residues. V was pared by 5 bases and J by 7 bases, with 5 bases between. Looked up from germline, CDR1 is MDHEN and CDR2 is SYDVKM. CDR3 protein: CASSLTEKLFF. CDR3 in DNA: TGTGCCAGCAGTCTAACTGAAAAACTGTTTTTT.

The rearrangement links TRBV7-2 to TRBJ1-3; D call uncertain. This CDR3 spans 16 amino acids. Germline-derived CDR1 and CDR2 are SGHTA and FQGNSA. V lost 2 bases, J lost 2 bases, and 13 bases lay in between. CDR3 amino acids: CASSLLLGFPGNTIYF. The CDR3 DNA follows: TGTGCCAGCAGCTTATTACTGGGCTTTCCTGGAAACACCATATATTTT.

CDR3 protein: CASSQDLVGGHYGYTF. CDR3 in DNA: TGTGCCAGCAGCCAAGATCTGGTAGGAGGGCACTATGGCTACACCTTC. This chain joins TRBV4-2 and TRBJ1-2; D is undetermined. The V gene's germline CDR1 is LGHNA and CDR2 YNFKEQ. V shed 0 bases and J shed 3 bases, with 14 bases lying between them. The CDR3 is 16 amino acids.

This clone turned up a few times. The genes are TRBV6-6 and TRBJ2-2, with 9 bases identical to TRBD1. CDR1 and CDR2 (germline): MNHNY, SVGAGI (reference sequence). This CDR3 is built from 16 residues. V shed 0 bases and J 2 bases; nucleotides not matched to a gene: 1. The CDR3 bases are TGTGCCAGCAGTTACTCGACAGGGGGTAACACCGGGGAGCTGTTTTTT. Its translation: CASSYSTGGNTGELFF.

This clone turned up a few times. This chain uses TRBV6-5 with TRBJ1-5; the D gene is possibly TRBD1 (5 bases). The V gene lost 6 bases and the J gene lost 1 base, with 7 bases spanning the gap. There are 13 residues in the CDR3. Germline assignment: CDR1 MNHEY and CDR2 SVGAGI. The CDR3 DNA reads TGTGCCAGCAGGGACACCAGCAATCAGCCCCAGCATTTT. This encodes CASRDTSNQPQHF.

This clone was observed a single time. The V and J genes are TRBV28 and TRBJ2-3; 9 bases are a match to TRBD2. The CDR3 is made up of 15 amino acids. V gave up 5 bases and J gave up 2 bases; unmatched junction bases: 5. Germline CDR1 reads MDHEN; CDR2 reads SYDVKM. The chain's CDR3 is CASSLGTSHTDTQYF. Here the CDR3 DNA reads TGTGCCAGCAGTCTCGGGACTAGCCACACAGATACGCAGTATTTT.

The chain recombines TRBV6-4 with TRBJ2-3; 7 bases are a match to TRBD2. Unmatched junction bases numbered 4, after V lost 4 bases and J lost 6 bases. The CDR3 runs to 13 residues. Germline-derived CDR1 and CDR2 are MRHNA and SNTAGT. The CDR3 reads CASSVDGGDTQYF. In DNA, the CDR3 is TGTGCCAGCAGTGTTGACGGGGGGGATACGCAGTATTTT.

This chain joins TRBV19 and TRBJ1-4, with 9 bases matching TRBD1. Germline V gives CDR1 LNHDA, CDR2 SQIVND (reference sequence). V dropped 2 bases and J dropped 0; count of bases not matched to a gene: 4. This CDR3 has 17 residues. The CDR3 spells CASSIRQGDATNEKLFF. Written as DNA, the CDR3 is TGTGCCAGTAGTATACGACAGGGGGATGCAACTAATGAAAAACTGTTTTTT.

The chain carries TRBV5-1 and TRBJ2-2; 7 bases align to TRBD1. With V trimmed by 4 bases and J by 0 bases, 6 bases remained unmatched. CDR1 is SGHRS, CDR2 YFSETQ, per germline. CDR3 length: 16 amino acids. CDR3 DNA: TGCGCCAGCAGCAGTTCCGGGACAGCGAACACCGGGGAGCTGTTTTTT. It is translated as CASSSSGTANTGELFF. The full variable domain, its missing parts supplied by reference TRBV5-1 and TRBJ2-2, is KAGVTQTPRYLIKTRGQQVTLSCSPISGHRSVSWYQQTPGQGLQFLFEYFSETQRNKGNFPGRFSGRQFSNSRSEMNVSTLELGDSALYLCASSSSGTANTGELFFGEGSRLTVL.

J is TRBJ1-1 and V is TRBV3-1 (or the pseudogene TRBV3-2), with TRBD1 as a possible D gene (5 bases). From germline, CDR1 is LGHDT and CDR2 YNNKEL (reference sequence). V gave up 1 base and J gave up 3 bases, with 12 bases separating them. There are 15 residues in the CDR3. As DNA, the CDR3 is TGTGCCAGCAGCCAAGGTTGGGGCCCTGACACTGAAGCTTTCTTT. The encoded protein is CASSQGWGPDTEAFF.